This T cell receptor beta chain was identified during a study of T cells after yellow fever vaccination. Germline assignment: CDR1 SGHTA and CDR2 FQGTGA. The CDR3 loop spans 14 amino acids. The V gene lost 5 bases and the J gene lost 2 bases, with 12 bases spanning the gap. One entry per CDR3 protein, called by TCRdb with MiXCR from the 5' RACE reads. The profile shows 120,000 or so distinct CDR3 sequences, under 9% of them singletons. This clonotype was picked up a small number of times. The sample here was CD8+ T cells sorted from PBMCs, taken on the day of the yellow fever booster vaccination. This receptor was identified in a man between 18 and 35 years old who received the YFV17D yellow fever vaccine. This chain joins TRBV7-3 and TRBJ1-2, with unresolved D. The CDR3 nucleotides read TGTGCCAGCAGCCCCTCCGGGGAGAACTATGGCTACACCTTC. It codes for CASSPSGENYGYTF.